The text below deals with one TCR beta chain. Its specificity is unknown. The data belong to a study of cytomegalovirus exposure and HLA in healthy donors. Study-level background: Of approximately 400 genotyped donors, around 76% clustered with self-reported Caucasian donors. General study findings and limits: In an earlier analysis, most TCR beta V segments were productive about 87% or about 30% of the time. Confirmation in vitro established that three CMV-associated chains were specific for CMV antigens.

V lost 8 bases to trimming and J lost 0 bases, with 8 bases between them. The CDR3 runs 13 residues. CDR1 and CDR2 (germline): LNHDA, SQIVND (reference sequence). The PCR used 60 Vbeta and 13 Jbeta primers. The assay was immunoSEQ multiplex PCR, and TCRdb's table has in-frame clones only and misses some. The sample includes a few hundred thousand clones, about 75% of them seen just once. Sequencing was performed on PBMCs. The sequence was obtained from a man in his late teens or twenties in good health and CMV-seronegative. V and J are TRBV19 and TRBJ1-5; no clear D gene. The CDR3: CASRVDSNQPQHF. The CDR3 DNA reads TGTGCCAGTCGGGTTGATAGCAATCAGCCCCAGCATTTT.